This is a list of T cell receptor beta chains from one sample in a study of beta chain features in type 1 diabetes. Sequencing was performed with immunoSEQ multiplex PCR; in TCRdb, only in-frame clones are kept and a portion is missing. The table shows 500,000 to 650,000 clones, with around an eighth occurring only once. Material: naive CD4+ T cells from blood. The receptors originated from a man aged 25 to 40 with type 1 diabetes. The conserved cysteine and the conserved F or W are not part of the CDR3 here.

9 TRBV28 ASRTDHEQY
13 TRBV7-2 ASSLPVLSSYEQY
11 TRBV27 ASSLHGANVLT
18 TRBV4-2 ASSHAPGLAAPGGRDTQY
13 TRBV5-1 ASSSSDARGGIQY
14 TRBV4-3 ASSQDVARGFDGYT
12 TRBV29-1 SARQGEGTDTQY
13 TRBV7-2 ASSPPSGFTDTQY
11 TRBV5-1 ASSLDPSGTQY
14 TRBV6-6 ASGGGSLSSGNTIY
13 TRBV30 ACLVGWQGGFEQY
16 TRBV15 ATSILQQGGGRYTEAF
16 TRBV7-2 ASSFRSTVRDNGSPLH
11 TRBV29-1 SGGDREGYGYT
12 TRBV12-5 ASGQGTSYNEQF
12 TRBV2 ASSVGESGNTIY
15 TRBV7-9 ASSFRPPGRGPNVLT
14 TRBV25-1 ASSGGPFRVSYEQY
12 TRBV10-3 AIRPTEGSYEQY
13 TRBV7-9 ASSIQGASNYGYT
11 TRBV6-5 AVARSGGYEQY
11 TRBV18 ASSLGLEETQY
11 TRBV5-1 ASSLNRGETQY
10 TRBV14 ASSQDRVEAF
14 TRBV6-5 ASSYQPLRDRENYT
11 TRBV4-2 ASSPRGDYEQY
10 TRBV29-1 SVDEPWGEQF
10 TRBV5-1 ASSFLTDTQY
13 TRBV15 ATSPTWGGTYEQY
12 TRBV29-1 SVEDQSGVDTQY
13 TRBV28 ASSLSQGFSYEQY
12 TRBV7-9 ASSLAGGNYGYT
10 TRBV5-1 ASSREDYGYT
14 TRBV10-3 AISGRRNGGTGELF
14 TRBV14 ASSPPGLSIYNEQF
13 TRBV7-2 ASSSGLPGTDTQY
12 TRBV9 ASSVGQGDNEQY
12 TRBV7-9 ASSPQVNTGELF
11 TRBV10-3 AISDPKYYEQY
11 TRBV5-6 ASSHDQGNEQY
14 TRBV4-3 ASSQDWAGGYNEQF
13 TRBV11-3 ASSWGASPTGELF
11 TRBV10-3 AIRAGIYQPQH
13 TRBV6-6 ASSYEGFSTDTQY
14 TRBV27 ASSANYGGRGGELF
9 TRBV28 ASSYDTGYT
12 TRBV27 ASSRQGDGDGYT
15 TRBV23-1 ASSQIRQGEVQETQY